A selection of T cell receptor beta chains follows, all from one sample in a study of blood T cell repertoires in COVID-19. Profiled with immunoSEQ multiplex PCR; TCRdb holds only in-frame clones, not every one. There are 69,000 or so clones in the sample; 80% to 90% occur only once, and 4.8% lies in the top ten. Sequenced: peripheral blood. These TCRs come from a woman of 80 years or more with active or convalescent COVID-19. Each CDR3 is given with its conserved first and last residue. D genes are given only for firm matches. Clone size is given for some rows only: seen once, a few or many times, or a class if the clone is expanded.

size: NA
V: TRBV7-8
J: TRBJ2-5
D: TRBD2
CDR3: CASSSGLVLETQYF
DNA: TGTGCCAGCAGCTCGGGACTAGTTTTAGAGACCCAGTACTTC

size: NA
V: TRBV19
J: TRBJ1-2
D: TRBD1
CDR3: CASSLTTLGTGIYGYTF
DNA: TGTGCCAGTAGCCTCACGACTCTCGGGACAGGGATCTATGGCTACACCTTC

size: NA
V: TRBV19
J: TRBJ2-7
D: NA
CDR3: CASTTKAGGIYEQYF
DNA: TGTGCCAGTACTACAAAGGCGGGTGGGATCTACGAGCAGTACTTC

size: NA
V: TRBV30
J: TRBJ2-3
D: TRBD2
CDR3: CAWRGTAGWTDTQYF
DNA: TGTGCCTGGAGGGGAACAGCGGGGTGGACAGATACGCAGTATTTT

size: NA
V: TRBV5-6
J: TRBJ2-1
D: NA
CDR3: CASSPQGGHYNEQFF
DNA: TGTGCCAGCAGCCCCCAGGGGGGCCACTACAATGAGCAGTTCTTC

size: once
V: TRBV11-1
J: TRBJ2-3
D: TRBD2
CDR3: CASSLVAGVSTDTQYF
DNA: TGTGCCAGCAGCTTAGTAGCGGGGGTGAGCACAGATACGCAGTATTTT

size: NA
V: TRBV6-5
J: TRBJ2-7
D: NA
CDR3: CASRPGLGSSYEQYF
DNA: TGTGCCAGCAGGCCCGGCCTCGGGAGCTCCTACGAGCAGTACTTC

size: NA
V: TRBV11-3
J: TRBJ2-7
D: NA
CDR3: CASSLQTVRSSYEQYF
DNA: TGTGCCAGCAGCTTACAGACAGTGAGGTCCTCCTACGAGCAGTACTTC

size: NA
V: TRBV19
J: TRBJ2-1
D: NA
CDR3: CASSIRGGLNEQFF
DNA: TGTGCCAGTAGTATAAGGGGGGGATTAAATGAGCAGTTCTTC

size: NA
V: TRBV27
J: TRBJ1-5
D: TRBD1
CDR3: CASSSAGTVNQPQHF
DNA: TGTGCCAGCAGTTCAGCCGGGACAGTCAATCAGCCCCAGCATTTT

size: NA
V: TRBV29-1
J: TRBJ1-1
D: TRBD1
CDR3: CSVADRQGVNTEAFF
DNA: TGCAGCGTTGCGGACCGACAGGGGGTGAACACTGAAGCTTTCTTT

size: NA
V: TRBV9
J: TRBJ1-1
D: NA
CDR3: CASSAQPVSVNTEAFF
DNA: TGTGCCAGCAGCGCCCAACCCGTCAGTGTGAACACTGAAGCTTTCTTT

size: NA
V: TRBV10-2
J: TRBJ2-1
D: TRBD2
CDR3: CASLSSGGAYEQFF
DNA: TGCGCCAGCTTGTCTAGCGGGGGGGCATATGAGCAGTTCTTC

size: NA
V: TRBV10-3
J: TRBJ1-1
D: TRBD1
CDR3: CAVRTGPMNTEAFF
DNA: TGTGCCGTCCGGACAGGGCCCATGAACACTGAAGCTTTCTTT

size: NA
V: TRBV7-8
J: TRBJ2-7
D: NA
CDR3: CASSFEISYEQYF
DNA: TGTGCCAGCAGCTTCGAGATCTCCTACGAGCAGTACTTC

size: NA
V: TRBV5-1
J: TRBJ1-1
D: TRBD1
CDR3: CASSLLTGESTEAFF
DNA: TGCGCCAGCAGCTTATTGACAGGGGAGAGCACTGAAGCTTTCTTT

size: NA
V: TRBV6-5
J: TRBJ2-1
D: TRBD1
CDR3: CASSSGQALGNEQFF
DNA: TGTGCCAGCAGTTCAGGACAGGCTTTGGGCAATGAGCAGTTCTTC

size: few
V: TRBV30
J: TRBJ2-2
D: NA
CDR3: CAWSVHNTGELFF
DNA: TGTGCCTGGAGTGTCCATAACACCGGGGAGCTGTTTTTT

size: NA
V: TRBV30
J: TRBJ1-1
D: TRBD1
CDR3: CAWSDRGTEAFF
DNA: TGTGCCTGGAGTGACAGGGGAACTGAAGCTTTCTTT

size: NA
V: TRBV6-6
J: TRBJ2-5
D: TRBD1
CDR3: CASSFPQGQREETQYF
DNA: TGTGCCAGCAGTTTCCCCCAGGGACAGAGAGAAGAGACCCAGTACTTC

size: NA
V: TRBV7-9
J: TRBJ2-3
D: TRBD2
CDR3: CASSSQGLAGDTQYF
DNA: TGTGCCAGCAGCTCGCAGGGACTAGCGGGAGATACGCAGTATTTT

size: NA
V: TRBV2
J: TRBJ1-6
D: TRBD1
CDR3: CASNLQGSYNSPLHF
DNA: TGTGCCAGCAATTTACAGGGGTCCTATAATTCACCCCTCCACTTT

size: NA
V: TRBV5-4
J: TRBJ2-3
D: NA
CDR3: CASSLHRSRSDTQYF
DNA: TGTGCCAGCAGCCTCCACAGAAGCCGTTCAGATACGCAGTATTTT

size: NA
V: TRBV20-1
J: TRBJ2-7
D: TRBD2
CDR3: CSASNPSGNSYEQYF
DNA: TGCAGTGCTAGTAATCCTAGCGGCAATTCCTACGAGCAGTACTTC

size: NA
V: TRBV19
J: TRBJ1-5
D: NA
CDR3: CASSIAPLRGVSNQPQHF
DNA: TGTGCCAGTAGTATAGCTCCATTACGGGGGGTTTCCAATCAGCCCCAGCATTTT

size: NA
V: TRBV7-9
J: TRBJ2-2
D: TRBD1
CDR3: CASSLRFGTGGSGELFF
DNA: TGTGCCAGCAGCTTACGCTTCGGGACAGGGGGTTCCGGGGAGCTGTTTTTT

size: few
V: TRBV21-1
J: TRBJ2-7
D: NA
CDR3: CASSKKAQLADEQYF
DNA: TGTGCCAGCAGCAAAAAAGCCCAGCTAGCAGACGAGCAGTACTTC

size: NA
V: TRBV6-6
J: TRBJ2-7
D: TRBD1
CDR3: CASSGTGIEQYF
DNA: TGTGCCAGCAGCGGGACAGGGATTGAGCAGTACTTC

size: NA
V: TRBV3-1/TRBV3-2
J: TRBJ1-4
D: NA
CDR3: CASSPGGGAGKLFF
DNA: TGTGCCAGCAGCCCCGGTGGGGGCGCCGGAAAACTGTTTTTT

size: NA
V: TRBV7-8
J: TRBJ1-2
D: TRBD1
CDR3: CASSFDSAGTGGILDGYTF
DNA: TGTGCCAGCAGCTTTGACTCTGCCGGGACAGGGGGCATTTTGGATGGCTACACCTTC

size: NA
V: TRBV4-1
J: TRBJ2-7
D: TRBD2
CDR3: CASSQFGLRGGSEQYF
DNA: TGCGCCAGCAGCCAATTCGGATTGAGGGGAGGGAGCGAGCAGTACTTC

size: NA
V: TRBV11-2
J: TRBJ1-6
D: NA
CDR3: CASSSRGISNSPLHF
DNA: TGTGCCAGCAGCAGTAGGGGGATTAGTAATTCACCCCTCCACTTT

size: few
V: TRBV2
J: TRBJ2-1
D: NA
CDR3: CASKGEGDEQFF
DNA: TGTGCCAGCAAAGGTGAGGGCGATGAGCAGTTCTTC

size: NA
V: TRBV30
J: TRBJ1-5
D: NA
CDR3: CAWSFGGYSNQPQHF
DNA: TGTGCCTGGAGTTTCGGAGGGTATAGCAATCAGCCCCAGCATTTT

size: NA
V: TRBV6-5
J: TRBJ1-5
D: TRBD1
CDR3: CASTRDRDNQPQHF
DNA: TGTGCCAGCACCCGGGACAGGGACAATCAGCCCCAGCATTTT

size: few
V: TRBV4-1
J: TRBJ1-4
D: NA
CDR3: CASSQLRTVFGEKLFF
DNA: TGCGCCAGCAGCCAACTGAGGACAGTCTTCGGGGAAAAACTGTTTTTT

size: NA
V: TRBV6-4
J: TRBJ2-1
D: TRBD2
CDR3: CASSVMLAGGQEQFF
DNA: TGTGCCAGCAGTGTTATGCTAGCGGGAGGGCAAGAGCAGTTCTTC

size: NA
V: TRBV5-5
J: TRBJ1-2
D: NA
CDR3: CASSFSRVNYGYTF
DNA: TGTGCCAGCAGCTTCAGCAGGGTAAACTATGGCTACACCTTC

size: NA
V: TRBV7-2
J: TRBJ1-5
D: NA
CDR3: CASSSWANNQPQHF
DNA: TGTGCCAGCAGCTCCTGGGCCAACAATCAGCCCCAGCATTTT

size: few
V: TRBV4-1
J: TRBJ2-2
D: NA
CDR3: CASSQEGGTGELFF
DNA: TGCGCCAGCAGCCAAGAGGGGGGAACCGGGGAGCTGTTTTTT

size: NA
V: TRBV20-1
J: TRBJ1-5
D: NA
CDR3: CSASRQVVSQPQHF
DNA: TGCAGTGCTAGTAGGCAGGTAGTGAGTCAGCCCCAGCATTTT

size: NA
V: TRBV5-1
J: TRBJ1-5
D: TRBD1
CDR3: CASSLQGGDNQPQHF
DNA: TGCGCCAGCAGCTTACAGGGGGGGGACAATCAGCCCCAGCATTTT

size: NA
V: TRBV19
J: TRBJ2-1
D: TRBD2
CDR3: CASSIQLAGGRNEQFF
DNA: TGTGCCAGTAGTATTCAACTAGCGGGGGGACGCAATGAGCAGTTCTTC

size: NA
V: TRBV4-1
J: TRBJ2-7
D: NA
CDR3: CASSPQRSSYEQYF
DNA: TGCGCCAGCAGCCCCCAACGTAGCTCCTACGAGCAGTACTTC

size: NA
V: TRBV21-1
J: TRBJ1-2
D: NA
CDR3: CASSKGKKQYGYTF
DNA: TGTGCCAGCAGCAAGGGCAAGAAGCAATATGGCTACACCTTC

size: NA
V: TRBV6-2/TRBV6-3
J: TRBJ1-2
D: NA
CDR3: CASSSNPPGGSNYGYTF
DNA: TGTGCCAGCAGTTCCAACCCGCCCGGGGGATCTAACTATGGCTACACCTTC

size: NA
V: TRBV7-2
J: TRBJ2-5
D: NA
CDR3: CASSRAFQETQYF
DNA: TGTGCCAGCAGCCGCGCGTTCCAAGAGACCCAGTACTTC

size: NA
V: TRBV5-4
J: TRBJ2-1
D: TRBD2
CDR3: CASSISGTYNEQFF
DNA: TGTGCCAGCAGCATTAGCGGGACCTACAATGAGCAGTTCTTC

size: NA
V: TRBV18
J: TRBJ2-1
D: TRBD1
CDR3: CASSPGQANEQFF
DNA: TGTGCCAGCTCACCCGGACAGGCCAATGAGCAGTTCTTC

size: NA
V: TRBV9
J: TRBJ2-3
D: TRBD2
CDR3: CASSVGLAGGTDTQYF
DNA: TGTGCCAGCAGCGTAGGTCTCGCGGGGGGCACAGATACGCAGTATTTT

size: NA
V: TRBV30
J: TRBJ2-7
D: TRBD2
CDR3: CAWSSGIVSYEQYF
DNA: TGTGCCTGGTCTAGCGGGATTGTCTCCTACGAGCAGTACTTC

size: NA
V: TRBV19
J: TRBJ1-5
D: NA
CDR3: CASSMSGVLNQPQHF
DNA: TGTGCCAGTAGTATGTCAGGGGTACTCAATCAGCCCCAGCATTTT

size: NA
V: TRBV7-2
J: TRBJ2-7
D: TRBD2
CDR3: CASSPRSTSGRFLPYEQYF
DNA: TGTGCCAGCAGCCCCCGTTCGACTAGCGGGAGATTCTTACCCTACGAGCAGTACTTC

size: NA
V: TRBV27
J: TRBJ2-7
D: TRBD2
CDR3: CASSFWGLAGYEQYF
DNA: TGTGCCAGCAGTTTTTGGGGTCTAGCGGGCTACGAGCAGTACTTC

size: NA
V: TRBV5-4
J: TRBJ2-2
D: TRBD2
CDR3: CASSLAGGGAMSGELFF
DNA: TGTGCCAGCAGCTTGGCCGGCGGGGGGGCAATGAGCGGGGAGCTGTTTTTT

size: NA
V: TRBV4-1
J: TRBJ1-1
D: NA
CDR3: CASSQDKAEGWGTTEAFF
DNA: TGCGCCAGCAGCCAAGATAAGGCTGAGGGATGGGGAACGACTGAAGCTTTCTTT

size: NA
V: TRBV18
J: TRBJ2-3
D: NA
CDR3: CASSPPSSTDTQYF
DNA: TGTGCCAGCTCACCACCTAGCAGCACAGATACGCAGTATTTT